This TCR beta chain was recovered during a study of PD-L1 blockade in urothelial cancer. Data came from immunoSEQ multiplex PCR; TCRdb stores just in-frame clones and leaves some out. The table shows approximately 79,000 clones, with 80% to 95% occurring only once. Time point: peripheral blood 6 weeks after treatment start. Germline V gene sequence: CDR1 MDHEN, CDR2 SYDVKM. V was shortened by 6 bases and J by 5 bases, with 13 bases between the two germline ends. The CDR3 spans 13 residues. With regard to this clone: The antigen is unknown.

The study's findings and limits: Clones that were tumor-associated expanded more in the blood of durable-benefit patients at 3 weeks.

This chain links TRBV28 with TRBJ1-2; D gene ambiguous. This receptor was obtained from a woman older than 75 with urothelial cancer. The starting material was PBMCs, obtained around atezolizumab (anti-PD-L1) treatment. The CDR3 sequence is CASRTPGSYGYTF. CDR3 DNA sequence: TGTGCCAGCAGAACCCCCGGGAGTTATGGCTACACCTTC.